The clone carrying this T cell receptor beta chain occurred many times. Participants came from fewer than 25 US areas, aged about 18 to 100 years. This record belongs to a study of blood T cell repertoires in COVID-19. The overall study: PBMCs, B-cell-depleted T cells, or T cells provided the cDNA or gDNA that made up the material.

Some clones are missing from TCRdb's copy, which holds only in-frame ones; the method was immunoSEQ multiplex PCR. The data show approximately 400,000 clones, 75% to 90% seen once. The sequencing input was PBMCs or T cells enriched from blood (not recorded which). The TCR originated in a woman between 45 and 60 years old who had recovered from COVID-19.

The CDR3 loop reads CASSEGSPFGYTF. CDR3 nucleotide sequence: TGTGCCAGCAGCGAGGGCAGCCCATTTGGCTACACCTTC. The J gene is TRBJ1-2, the V gene TRBV6-5; D not resolved. The V gene's germline CDR1 is MNHEY and CDR2 SVGAGI. V lost 6 bases, J lost 7 bases, and 15 bases lay in between. The CDR3 is made up of 13 amino acids.